This T cell receptor (beta chain) was sequenced for a study of T-cell memory formation after mild COVID-19. TCR alpha and TCR beta cDNA libraries with sample barcodes and UMIs came from 5'RACE using constant-segment primers. A single record per CDR3 protein comes from TCRdb applying MiXCR to the 5' RACE reads. The table has 110,000 or so distinct CDR3 sequences, 22% seen once. Study-wide results and limits: Contracting clones localized mainly to CM and EM when CD4+ and mainly to EMRA when CD8+. Later expanders leaned CD4+, whereas clones that contracted between day 15 and 85 were balanced CD4/CD8.

Trimming removed 0 bases at V and 1 base at J, with 10 bases between. This CDR3 region has 15 residues. The germline V gene encodes CDR1 SGHRS and CDR2 YFSETQ. On this clonotype itself: What it recognizes is unknown.

This TCR was sampled from a man aged 18 to 35 who had mild COVID-19 (a few samples of this study predate the infection). Cell type and time point are not known. Sequencing was carried out using PBMCs or a T cell subset sorted from them (not recorded which). J is TRBJ1-1 and V is TRBV5-1, with unresolved D. The DNA of the CDR3 is TGCGCCAGCAGCTTGGGGACGGGGTCGAACACTGAAGCTTTCTTT. Encoded protein: CASSLGTGSNTEAFF. Complete variable domain (other parts from reference TRBV5-1 and TRBJ1-1): KAGVTQTPRYLIKTRGQQVTLSCSPISGHRSVSWYQQTPGQGLQFLFEYFSETQRNKGNFPGRFSGRQFSNSRSEMNVSTLELGDSALYLCASSLGTGSNTEAFFGQGTRLTVV.